Each of the 18 T cell receptor beta chains below was sequenced from the same sample in a study of OX40 agonist ivuxolimab in advanced cancers. Sequenced by immunoSEQ multiplex PCR; TCRdb stores in-frame clones only, minus some. Among fewer than 50,000 clones, more than 70% were seen once, and the ten largest hold around 0.6%. The source material was CD4+ or CD8+ T cells sorted from blood, sampled in a trial of the OX40 agonist ivuxolimab. These receptors were collected from an adult with an advanced solid tumor such as melanoma, head and neck, liver or kidney cancer.

The chain recombines TRBV7-8 with TRBJ1-1; 7 bases are shared with TRBD1. Germline CDR1 is SGHVS and CDR2 is FQNEAQ. The V gene end was trimmed by 1 base and the J gene end by 3 bases; junction bases not matched to a gene: 2. The CDR3 spans 14 residues. The CDR3 spells CASSLGQGYTEAFF. The CDR3 DNA reads TGTGCCAGCAGCTTAGGACAGGGCTACACTGAAGCTTTCTTT.

The V and J genes are TRBV7-9 and TRBJ1-1; D ambiguous. CDR3 length equals 14 residues. The V and J ends lost 1 base and 1 base respectively, with 7 bases between them. The germline V gene encodes CDR1 SEHNR and CDR2 FQNEAQ (reference sequence). The CDR3 DNA reads as TGTGCCAGCAGCTTAGGGACCGCGAACACTGAAGCTTTCTTT. Its protein is CASSLGTANTEAFF.

This clone was seen just once. The J gene is TRBJ2-1, the V gene TRBV6-5, with 10 positions matching TRBD2. The CDR3 totals 14 residues. After removal of 8 bases from V and 8 bases from J, the junction contained 9 bases not matched to a gene. Per germline, CDR1 MNHEY and CDR2 SVGAGI. The CDR3 DNA follows: TGTGCCAGCCGGGCTAGCGGGGGAAGCGATGAGCAGTTCTTC. It codes for CASRASGGSDEQFF.

The chain uses TRBV6-6 and TRBJ1-5; the match to TRBD1 covers 7 bases. J lost 5 bases, V lost 4 bases, and 8 bases had no gene match. There are 15 residues in the CDR3. Germline CDR1 reads MNHNY; CDR2 reads SVGAGI (reference sequence). CDR3 sequence (DNA): TGTGCCAGCAGTTTGGGACAGCCAGGAGATCAGCCCCAGCATTTT. Amino acids: CASSLGQPGDQPQHF.

The chain links TRBV12-5 to TRBJ1-1; D may be TRBD1 (5 bases). Per germline, CDR1 LGHNT and CDR2 FRNRAP. This CDR3 region has 13 residues. V was cut by 8 bases and J by 0 bases, with 10 bases left in between. The CDR3 nucleotides read TGTGCTAGTAGTCCGACAGTGAACACTGAAGCTTTCTTT. Protein sequence: CASSPTVNTEAFF.

This chain uses TRBV2 with TRBJ2-7, with D perhaps TRBD2 (6 bases). CDR3 length: 13 residues. CDR1 is SNHLY, CDR2 FYNNEI, per germline. The germline V and J ends were trimmed by 2 bases and 3 bases, with 8 bases remaining between them. The DNA of the CDR3 is TGTGCCAGCAGTGAAACGGGGGACTACGAGCAGTACTTC. This codes for CASSETGDYEQYF.

This clone was picked up a small number of times. The chain employs TRBV7-9 and TRBJ1-4, with unresolved D. Germline CDR1 is SEHNR and CDR2 is FQNEAQ (reference sequence). This CDR3 spans 14 amino acids. Trimming left V 4 bases short and J 5 bases short, with 11 bases between. DNA of the CDR3: TGTGCCAGCAGCTCCCGGGCAGGCAATGAAAAACTGTTTTTT. Amino acid sequence: CASSSRAGNEKLFF.

This chain connects TRBV7-8 to TRBJ1-2; the D gene is possibly TRBD1 (5 bases). Germline values: CDR1 SGHVS, CDR2 FQNEAQ. There are 15 residues in the CDR3. V lost 5 bases, J lost 2 bases, and 15 bases lay in between. The CDR3 loop reads CASSRGLIGNYGYTF. In DNA form, the CDR3 reads TGTGCCAGCAGCAGGGGACTGATTGGGAACTATGGCTACACCTTC.

The V gene is TRBV5-1, the J gene TRBJ2-7; 7 positions agree with TRBD1. Germline assignment: CDR1 SGHRS and CDR2 YFSETQ. This CDR3 spans 13 amino acids. Trimming at V came to 3 bases and at J to 0 bases, leaving 0 bases not matched to a gene. The CDR3 coding sequence is TGCGCCAGCAGCTGGGACAGCTCCTACGAGCAGTACTTC. Encoded protein: CASSWDSSYEQYF.

The chain is built from TRBV5-1 and TRBJ2-7, with 9 bases lining up with TRBD1. Germline CDR1 SGHRS, CDR2 YFSETQ. J gave up 2 bases and V 4 bases, and 4 bases lay outside the gene matches. The length of the CDR3 is 14 residues. The CDR3 nucleotides are TGCGCCAGCAGCACGGGACAGGGAACCTACGAGCAGTACTTC. Translated: CASSTGQGTYEQYF.

The chain joins TRBV5-6 to TRBJ1-4; D call uncertain. Trimming removed 4 bases at V and 5 bases at J, with 12 bases between. This CDR3 is 14 amino acids long. CDR1 and CDR2 from the germline V gene are SGHDT and YYEEEE. CDR3 in amino acids: CASSPWAVNEKLFF. As DNA, the CDR3 is TGTGCCAGCAGCCCCTGGGCGGTGAATGAAAAACTGTTTTTT.

This chain connects TRBV5-6 to TRBJ1-2; D call uncertain. CDR1 is SGHDT, CDR2 YYEEEE, per germline. The V and J ends lost 3 bases and 7 bases respectively, with 7 bases between them. This CDR3 is built from 11 residues. The CDR3 nucleotides are TGTGCCAGCAGCTGGGCCGGTGGCTACACCTTC. Its translation: CASSWAGGYTF.

This clone was seen a single time. The rearrangement links TRBV7-9 to TRBJ1-1; the D gene is possibly TRBD1 (6 bases). This CDR3 region has 14 residues. CDR1 and CDR2 (germline): SEHNR, FQNEAQ (reference sequence). V lost 1 base to trimming and J lost 5 bases, with 11 bases between them. The CDR3 spells CASSLGRGLTEAFF. In DNA, the CDR3 is TGTGCCAGCAGCTTAGGCAGGGGTTTGACTGAAGCTTTCTTT.

The V and J genes are TRBV6-1 and TRBJ2-7, with TRBD1 identical over 9 bases. This CDR3 comprises 15 residues. V was pared by 5 bases and J by 2 bases, with 7 bases of the junction left unmatched. Germline V gene data show CDR1 as MNHNS and CDR2 as SASEGT. CDR3 loop: CASSSLTGGTYEQYF. In DNA form, the CDR3 reads TGTGCCAGCAGTTCTTTGACAGGGGGTACCTACGAGCAGTACTTC.

This clone occurred a few times. The V and J genes are TRBV5-5 and TRBJ1-6; D remains ambiguous. Trimming took 4 bases from V and 1 from J, leaving 12 bases between them. This CDR3 comprises 16 residues. CDR1 and CDR2 (germline): SGHKS, YYEKEE (reference sequence). CDR3 amino acids: CASSDPRRSYNSPLHF. In nucleotides, the CDR3 is TGTGCCAGCAGCGACCCCCGACGGTCCTATAATTCACCCCTCCACTTT. Full variable domain (missing parts from reference TRBV5-5 and TRBJ1-6): DAGVTQSPTHLIKTRGQQVTLRCSPISGHKSVSWYQQVLGQGPQFIFQYYEKEERGRGNFPDRFSARQFPNYSSELNVNALLLGDSALYLCASSDPRRSYNSPLHFGNGTRLTVT.

The chain couples TRBV5-1 to TRBJ1-1; the match to TRBD1 covers 8 bases. CDR1 and CDR2 (germline): SGHRS, YFSETQ. This CDR3 has 14 amino acids. Trimming at V came to 4 bases and at J to 4 bases, leaving 6 bases not matched to a gene. The CDR3 protein is CASSLRDRSTEAFF. Here the CDR3 DNA reads TGCGCCAGCAGCCTCAGGGACAGGTCCACTGAAGCTTTCTTT.

The chain couples TRBV5-1 to TRBJ2-2; D remains ambiguous. The CDR3 is made up of 15 amino acids. Between the trimmed V and J ends, which lost 0 bases and 3 bases, there was a span of 9 bases. CDR1 SGHRS and CDR2 YFSETQ come from the germline V gene. CDR3 nucleotides: TGCGCCAGCAGCTTGGTGGGGTTCGACACCGGGGAGCTGTTTTTT. Translation gives CASSLVGFDTGELFF.

This chain connects TRBV19 to TRBJ2-2; perhaps TRBD1 as D (6 bases). The V and J ends lost 3 bases and 2 bases respectively, with 10 bases between them. The CDR3 loop spans 15 amino acids. CDR1 and CDR2 (germline): LNHDA, SQIVND (reference sequence). The CDR3 sequence is CASSIGQLNTGELFF. CDR3 nucleotide sequence: TGTGCCAGTAGTATTGGACAGCTAAACACCGGGGAGCTGTTTTTT. The full variable domain, rest sourced from reference TRBV19 and TRBJ2-2, is DGGITQSPKYLFRKEGQNVTLSCEQNLNHDAMYWYRQDPGQGLRLIYYSQIVNDFQKGDIAEGYSVSREKKESFPLTVTSAQKNPTAFYLCASSIGQLNTGELFFGEGSRLTVL.